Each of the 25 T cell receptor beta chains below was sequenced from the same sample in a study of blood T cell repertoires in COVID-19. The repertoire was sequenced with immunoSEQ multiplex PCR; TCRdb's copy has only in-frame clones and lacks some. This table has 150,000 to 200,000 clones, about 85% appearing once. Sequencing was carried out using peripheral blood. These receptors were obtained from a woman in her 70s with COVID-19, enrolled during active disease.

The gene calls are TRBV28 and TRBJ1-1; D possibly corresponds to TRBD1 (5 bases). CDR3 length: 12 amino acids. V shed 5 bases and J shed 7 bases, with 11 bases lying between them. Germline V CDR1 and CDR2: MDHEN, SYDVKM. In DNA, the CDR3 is TGTGCCAGCAGTGAGATTAGGGGTGAAGCTTTCTTT. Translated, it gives CASSEIRGEAFF.

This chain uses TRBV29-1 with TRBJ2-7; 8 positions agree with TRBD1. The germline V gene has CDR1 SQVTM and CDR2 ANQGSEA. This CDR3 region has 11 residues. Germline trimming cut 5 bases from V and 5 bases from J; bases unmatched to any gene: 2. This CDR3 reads CSVPQGDEQYF. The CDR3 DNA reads TGCAGCGTTCCACAGGGGGACGAGCAGTACTTC.

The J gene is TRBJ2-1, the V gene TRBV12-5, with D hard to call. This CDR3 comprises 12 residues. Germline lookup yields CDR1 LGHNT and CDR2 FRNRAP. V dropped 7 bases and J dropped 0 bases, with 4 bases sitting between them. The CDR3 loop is CASAGSYNEQFF. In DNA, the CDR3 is TGTGCTAGTGCAGGCTCCTACAATGAGCAGTTCTTC.

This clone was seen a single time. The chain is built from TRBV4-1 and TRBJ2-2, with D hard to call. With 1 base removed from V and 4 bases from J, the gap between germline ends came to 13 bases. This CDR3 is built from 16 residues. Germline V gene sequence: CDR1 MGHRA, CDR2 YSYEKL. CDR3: CASSQAPTPGTGELFF. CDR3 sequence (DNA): TGCGCCAGCAGCCAAGCCCCAACCCCGGGCACCGGGGAGCTGTTTTTT.

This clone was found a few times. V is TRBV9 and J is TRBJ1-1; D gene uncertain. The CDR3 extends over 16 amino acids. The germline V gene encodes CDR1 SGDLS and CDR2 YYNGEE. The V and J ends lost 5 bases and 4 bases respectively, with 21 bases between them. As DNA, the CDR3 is TGTGCCAGCAGACCAACAGATCTGGGCAGGTTCACTGAAGCTTTCTTT. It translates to CASRPTDLGRFTEAFF.

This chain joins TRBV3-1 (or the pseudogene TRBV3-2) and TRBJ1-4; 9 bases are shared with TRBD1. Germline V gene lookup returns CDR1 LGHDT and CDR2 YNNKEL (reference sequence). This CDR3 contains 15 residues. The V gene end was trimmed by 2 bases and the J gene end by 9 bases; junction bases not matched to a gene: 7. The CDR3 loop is CASSQRRQGGQKLFF. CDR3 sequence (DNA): TGTGCCAGCAGCCAACGCCGACAGGGGGGGCAAAAACTGTTTTTT.

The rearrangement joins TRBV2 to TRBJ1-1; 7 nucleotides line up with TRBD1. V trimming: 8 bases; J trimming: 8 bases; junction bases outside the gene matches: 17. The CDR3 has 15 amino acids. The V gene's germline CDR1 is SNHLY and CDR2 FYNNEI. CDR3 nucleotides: TGTGCCAGCTTGTTGTTTGCCGGGACAGCAACCGAAGCTTTCTTT. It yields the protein CASLLFAGTATEAFF.

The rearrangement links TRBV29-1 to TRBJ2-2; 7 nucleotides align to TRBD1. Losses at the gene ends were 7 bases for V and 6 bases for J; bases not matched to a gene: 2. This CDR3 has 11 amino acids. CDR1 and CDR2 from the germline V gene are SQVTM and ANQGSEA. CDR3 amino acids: CSGDRAGELFF. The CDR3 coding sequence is TGCAGCGGCGACAGGGCCGGGGAGCTGTTTTTT.

The CDR3 spells CASSQGRNEQFF. The DNA for the CDR3 is TGTGCCAGCAGCCAGGGCCGCAATGAGCAGTTCTTC. The rearrangement uses TRBV6-5 and TRBJ2-1; possibly TRBD1 for D (5 bases). From germline, CDR1 is MNHEY and CDR2 SVGAGI. The CDR3 contains 12 residues. V lost 6 bases and J lost 6, with 9 bases in between.

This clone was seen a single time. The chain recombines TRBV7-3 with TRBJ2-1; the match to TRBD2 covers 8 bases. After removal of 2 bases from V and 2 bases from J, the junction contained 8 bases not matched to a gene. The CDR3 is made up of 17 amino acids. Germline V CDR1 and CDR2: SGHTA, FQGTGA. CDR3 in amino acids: CASSLRVAGITYNEQFF. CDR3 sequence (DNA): TGTGCCAGCAGCTTACGGGTAGCGGGGATTACCTACAATGAGCAGTTCTTC.

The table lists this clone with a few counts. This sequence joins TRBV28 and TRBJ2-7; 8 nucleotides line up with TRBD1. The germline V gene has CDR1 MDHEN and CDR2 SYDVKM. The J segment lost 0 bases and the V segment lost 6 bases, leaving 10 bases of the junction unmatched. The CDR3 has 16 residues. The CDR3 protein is CASSIGGTGRSYEQYV. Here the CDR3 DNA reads TGTGCCAGCAGCATAGGGGGGACAGGTCGCTCCTACGAGCAGTACGTC.

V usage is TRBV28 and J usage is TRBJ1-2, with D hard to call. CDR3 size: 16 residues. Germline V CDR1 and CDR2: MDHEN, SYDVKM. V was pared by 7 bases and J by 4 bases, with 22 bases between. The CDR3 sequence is CASTLSEGDGSYGYTF. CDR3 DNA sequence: TGTGCCAGCACCCTCAGCGAGGGAGACGGGAGCTATGGCTACACCTTC.

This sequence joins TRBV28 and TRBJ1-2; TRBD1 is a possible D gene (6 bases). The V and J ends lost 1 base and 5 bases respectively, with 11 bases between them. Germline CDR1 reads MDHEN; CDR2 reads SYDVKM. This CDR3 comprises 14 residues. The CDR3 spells CASSLSGVGYGYTF. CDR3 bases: TGTGCCAGCAGTTTATCAGGGGTCGGGTATGGCTACACCTTC.

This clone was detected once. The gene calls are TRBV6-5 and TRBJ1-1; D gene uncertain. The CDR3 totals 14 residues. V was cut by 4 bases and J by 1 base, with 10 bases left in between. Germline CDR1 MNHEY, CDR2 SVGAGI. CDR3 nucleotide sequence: TGTGCCAGCAGTTCAAACACAAAGAACACTGAAGCTTTCTTT. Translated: CASSSNTKNTEAFF.

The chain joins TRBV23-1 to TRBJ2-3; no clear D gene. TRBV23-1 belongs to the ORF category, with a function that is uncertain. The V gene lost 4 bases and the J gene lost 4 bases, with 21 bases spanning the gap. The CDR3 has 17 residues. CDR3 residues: CASSPWARSKAPDTQYF. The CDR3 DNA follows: TGCGCCAGCAGTCCATGGGCCCGTAGTAAAGCCCCAGATACGCAGTATTTT.

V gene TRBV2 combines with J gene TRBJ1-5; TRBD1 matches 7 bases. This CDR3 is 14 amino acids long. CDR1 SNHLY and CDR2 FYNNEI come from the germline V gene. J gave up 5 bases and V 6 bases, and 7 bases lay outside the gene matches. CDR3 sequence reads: CASSEQGNHQPQHF. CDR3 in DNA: TGTGCCAGCAGCGAACAGGGGAATCATCAGCCCCAGCATTTT. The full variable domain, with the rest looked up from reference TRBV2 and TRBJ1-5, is EPEVTQTPSHQVTQMGQEVILRCVPISNHLYFYWYRQILGQKVEFLVSFYNNEISEKSEIFDDQFSVERPDGSNFTLKIRSTKLEDSAMYFCASSEQGNHQPQHFGDGTRLSIL.

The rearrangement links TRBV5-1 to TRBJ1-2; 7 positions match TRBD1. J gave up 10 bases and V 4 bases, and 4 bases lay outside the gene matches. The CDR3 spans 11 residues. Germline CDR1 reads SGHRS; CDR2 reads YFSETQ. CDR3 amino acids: CASSPGQSYTF. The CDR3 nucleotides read TGCGCCAGCAGCCCGGGACAGTCCTACACCTTC.

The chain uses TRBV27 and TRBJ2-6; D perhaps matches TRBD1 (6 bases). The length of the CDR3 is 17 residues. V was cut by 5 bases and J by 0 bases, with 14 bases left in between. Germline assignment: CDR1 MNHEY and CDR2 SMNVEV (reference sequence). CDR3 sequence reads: CASSRDTAPSGANVLTF. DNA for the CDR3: TGTGCCAGCAGTCGGGACACAGCACCCTCTGGGGCCAACGTCCTGACTTTC.

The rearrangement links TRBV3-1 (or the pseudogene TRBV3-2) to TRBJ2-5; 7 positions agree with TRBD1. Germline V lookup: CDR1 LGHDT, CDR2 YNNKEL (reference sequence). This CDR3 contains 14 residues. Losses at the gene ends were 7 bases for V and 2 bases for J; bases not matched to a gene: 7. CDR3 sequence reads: CASTTGSRQETQYF. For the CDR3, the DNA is TGTGCCAGCACGACAGGGTCGAGGCAAGAGACCCAGTACTTC.

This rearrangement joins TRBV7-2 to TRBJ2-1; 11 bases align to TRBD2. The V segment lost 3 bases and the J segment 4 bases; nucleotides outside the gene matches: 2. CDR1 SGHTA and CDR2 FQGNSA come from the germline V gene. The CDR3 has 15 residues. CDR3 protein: CASSFGTSGYNEQFF. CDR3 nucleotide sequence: TGTGCCAGCAGCTTCGGGACTAGCGGTTACAATGAGCAGTTCTTC.

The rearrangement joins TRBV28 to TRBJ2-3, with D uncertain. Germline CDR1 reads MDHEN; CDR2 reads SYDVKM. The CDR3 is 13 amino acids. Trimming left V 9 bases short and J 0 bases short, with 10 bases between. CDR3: CASRKLSTDTQYF. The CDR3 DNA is TGTGCCAGTAGAAAGCTTAGCACAGATACGCAGTATTTT.

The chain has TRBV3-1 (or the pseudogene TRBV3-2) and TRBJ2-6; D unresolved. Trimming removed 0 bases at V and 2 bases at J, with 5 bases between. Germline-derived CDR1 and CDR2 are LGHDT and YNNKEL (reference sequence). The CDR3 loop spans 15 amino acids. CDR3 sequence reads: CASSQDLTGANVLTF. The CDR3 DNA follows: TGTGCCAGCAGCCAAGATCTTACTGGGGCCAACGTCCTGACTTTC.

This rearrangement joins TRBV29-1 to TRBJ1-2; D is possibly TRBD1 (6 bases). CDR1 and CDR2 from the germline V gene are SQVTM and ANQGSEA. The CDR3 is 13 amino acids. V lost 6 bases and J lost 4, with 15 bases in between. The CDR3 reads CSVRQAAGYGYTF. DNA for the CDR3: TGCAGCGTGAGACAGGCGGCTGGCTATGGCTACACCTTC.

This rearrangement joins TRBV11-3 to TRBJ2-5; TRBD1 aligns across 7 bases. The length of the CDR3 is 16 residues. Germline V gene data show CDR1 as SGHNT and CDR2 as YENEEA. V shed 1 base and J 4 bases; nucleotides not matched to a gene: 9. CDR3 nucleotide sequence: TGTGCCAGCAGCTTAGGGCCACTAGGACAGGCAGAGACCCAGTACTTC. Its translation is CASSLGPLGQAETQYF.

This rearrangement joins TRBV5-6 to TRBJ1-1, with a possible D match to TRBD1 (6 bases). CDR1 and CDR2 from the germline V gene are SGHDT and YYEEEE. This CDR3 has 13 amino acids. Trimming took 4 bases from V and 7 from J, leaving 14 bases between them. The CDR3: CASSPRDMREAFF. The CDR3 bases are TGTGCCAGCAGCCCGAGGGACATGCGTGAAGCTTTCTTT.